Detailed here is one T cell receptor beta chain. Antigen unknown. The length of the CDR3 is 13 residues. V dropped 0 bases and J dropped 4 bases, with 9 bases sitting between them. Germline CDR1 is DFQATT and CDR2 is SNEGSKA (reference sequence). RNA transcripts were the template for amplifying TCR beta CDR3 regions. A set of HTBI primers served as the primers for a first-round RT-PCR of the TCR CDR3. From the multiplex PCR reads, TCRdb called clonotypes with MiXCR, one entry per CDR3 protein. The repertoire consists of roughly 500,000 distinct CDR3 sequences, with 40% to 55% occurring once and the leading ten covering about two fifths. Those patients with uncontrolled infection, other autoimmune disease, pregnancy or lactation were excluded. The diagnostic basis comprised clinical symptoms, serum thyroxine and TRAb, thyroid ultrasound and orbital computed tomography. The data are from a study of T cells in Graves' hyperthyroidism and ophthalmopathy. Findings and limits, study-wide: The model predicted ophthalmopathy a median around six months before onset. A 13 V-J signature model discriminated ophthalmopathy versus stable hyperthyroidism.

The V call is TRBV20-1, the J call TRBJ1-1; D is unresolved. Source material: peripheral blood or thyroid tissue (not recorded which). The sequence came from an adult woman with Graves' disease, either hyperthyroidism or ophthalmopathy (not recorded which). The DNA for the CDR3 is TGCAGTGCTAGAGATCACAGCTCCACTGAAGCTTTCTTT. This codes for CSARDHSSTEAFF.